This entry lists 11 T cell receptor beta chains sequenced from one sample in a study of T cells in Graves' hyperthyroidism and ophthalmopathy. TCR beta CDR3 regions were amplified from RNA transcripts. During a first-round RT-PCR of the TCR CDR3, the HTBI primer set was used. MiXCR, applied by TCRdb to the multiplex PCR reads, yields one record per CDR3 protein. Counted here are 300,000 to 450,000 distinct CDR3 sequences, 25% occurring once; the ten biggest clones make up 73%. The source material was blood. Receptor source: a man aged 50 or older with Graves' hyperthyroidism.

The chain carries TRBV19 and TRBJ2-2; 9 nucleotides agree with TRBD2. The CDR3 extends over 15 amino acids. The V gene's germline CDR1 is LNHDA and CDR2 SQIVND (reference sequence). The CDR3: CATHNSGRNTGELFF. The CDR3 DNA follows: TGTGCGACTCATAATAGCGGGAGGAACACCGGGGAGCTGTTTTTT.

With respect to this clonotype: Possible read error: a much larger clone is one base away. The CDR3 region is CSVRSSSMNTEAFF. CDR3 DNA sequence: TGCAGCGTTCGGTCAAGTAGCATGAACACTGAAGCTTTCTTT. This chain links TRBV29-1 with TRBJ1-1; D is uncertain. Trimming removed 5 bases at V and 0 bases at J, with 13 bases between. The CDR3 is 14 residues long. Germline V gene sequence: CDR1 SQVTM, CDR2 ANQGSEA.

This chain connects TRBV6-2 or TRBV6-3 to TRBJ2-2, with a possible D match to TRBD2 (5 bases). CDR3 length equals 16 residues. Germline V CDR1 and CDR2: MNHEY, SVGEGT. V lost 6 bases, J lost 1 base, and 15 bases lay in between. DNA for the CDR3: TGTGCCAGCAGATTCAACCTACGGGAGAACACCGGGGAGCTGTTTTTT. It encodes CASRFNLRENTGELFF.

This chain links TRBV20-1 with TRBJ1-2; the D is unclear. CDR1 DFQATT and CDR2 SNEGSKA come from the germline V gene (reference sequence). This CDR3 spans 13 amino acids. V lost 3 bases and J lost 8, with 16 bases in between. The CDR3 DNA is TGCAGTGCTAGGGAGACAAGGGCCGGGGGCTACACCTTC. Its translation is CSARETRAGGYTF.

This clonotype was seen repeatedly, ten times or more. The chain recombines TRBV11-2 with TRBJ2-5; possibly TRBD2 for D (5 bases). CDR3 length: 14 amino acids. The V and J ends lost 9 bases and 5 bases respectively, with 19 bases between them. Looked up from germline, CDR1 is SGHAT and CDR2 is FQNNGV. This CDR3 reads CASHEGWDRETQYF. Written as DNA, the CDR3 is TGTGCCAGTCACGAGGGCTGGGATCGGGAGACCCAGTACTTC.

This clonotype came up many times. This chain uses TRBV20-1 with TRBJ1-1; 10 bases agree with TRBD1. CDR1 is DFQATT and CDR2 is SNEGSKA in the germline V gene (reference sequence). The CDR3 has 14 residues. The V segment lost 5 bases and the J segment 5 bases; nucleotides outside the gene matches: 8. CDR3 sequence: CSAARTGGRTEAFF. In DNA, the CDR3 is TGCAGTGCTGCCCGGACAGGGGGAAGGACTGAAGCTTTCTTT.

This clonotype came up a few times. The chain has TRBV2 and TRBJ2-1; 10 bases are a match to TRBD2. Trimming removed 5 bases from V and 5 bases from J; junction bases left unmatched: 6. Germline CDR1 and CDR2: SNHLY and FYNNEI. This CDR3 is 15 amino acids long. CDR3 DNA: TGTGCCAGCAGTCCGCCCAGCGGGGGGGACAATGAGCAGTTCTTC. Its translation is CASSPPSGGDNEQFF.

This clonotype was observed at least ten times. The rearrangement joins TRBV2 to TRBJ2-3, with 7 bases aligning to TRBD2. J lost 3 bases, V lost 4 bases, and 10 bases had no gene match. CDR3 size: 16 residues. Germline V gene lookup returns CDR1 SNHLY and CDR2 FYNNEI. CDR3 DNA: TGTGCCAGCAGTGCCGAGGGAGGGTTGGGGACAGATACGCAGTATTTT. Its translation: CASSAEGGLGTDTQYF.

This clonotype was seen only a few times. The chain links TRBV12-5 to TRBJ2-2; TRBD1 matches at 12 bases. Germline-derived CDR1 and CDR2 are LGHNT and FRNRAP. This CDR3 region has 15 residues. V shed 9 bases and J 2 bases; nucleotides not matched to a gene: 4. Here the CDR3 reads CASQGTGGNTGELFF. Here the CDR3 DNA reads TGTGCTAGCCAAGGGACAGGGGGCAACACCGGGGAGCTGTTTTTT.

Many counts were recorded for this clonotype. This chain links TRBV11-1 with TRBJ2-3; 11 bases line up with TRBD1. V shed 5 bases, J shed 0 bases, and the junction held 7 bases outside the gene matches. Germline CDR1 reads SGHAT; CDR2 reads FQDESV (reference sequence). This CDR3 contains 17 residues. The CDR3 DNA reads TGTGCCAGCAGCGGACGGACAGGGGGCCGGAGCACAGATACGCAGTATTTT. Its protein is CASSGRTGGRSTDTQYF.

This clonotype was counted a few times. The CDR3 DNA reads as TGTGCCAGCAGTTACAGCCTGGGCTACACCTTC. Amino acids: CASSYSLGYTF. The chain couples TRBV6-2 or TRBV6-3 to TRBJ1-2, with D unresolved. Between the trimmed V and J ends, which lost 2 bases and 8 bases, there was a span of 6 bases. The germline CDR1 and CDR2 sequences are MNHEY and SVGEGT. This CDR3 spans 11 amino acids.